The 23 T cell receptor beta chains in this list originate from one sample, sequenced in a study of blood T cell repertoires in COVID-19. Generated by immunoSEQ multiplex PCR, the TCRdb table keeps only in-frame clones and is missing some. The top ten hold around 5.2% of the sample, which has some 180,000 clones, less than 85% seen once. Sequencing was carried out using PBMCs or T cells enriched from blood (not recorded which). These receptors came from a woman aged 55-75 years with acute COVID-19.

The J gene is TRBJ2-1, the V gene TRBV11-2; D is uncertain. CDR1 is SGHAT, CDR2 FQNNGV, per germline. With 0 bases removed from V and 0 bases from J, the gap between germline ends came to 9 bases. The CDR3 contains 16 residues. The CDR3, as DNA: TGTGCCAGCAGCTTAGAGCGACACAGCTCCTACAATGAGCAGTTCTTC. Its translation is CASSLERHSSYNEQFF. The variable domain in full, with the rest retrieved from reference TRBV11-2 and TRBJ2-1, is EAGVAQSPRYKIIEKRQSVAFWCNPISGHATLYWYQQILGQGPKLLIQFQNNGVVDDSQLPKDRFSAERLKGVDSTLKIQPAKLEDSAVYLCASSLERHSSYNEQFFGPGTRLTVL.

The chain joins TRBV7-2 to TRBJ1-1; no firm D call. The V gene lost 4 bases and the J gene lost 11 bases, with 14 bases spanning the gap. This CDR3 has 12 residues. From germline, CDR1 is SGHTA and CDR2 FQGNSA. CDR3: CASSSPRGKAFF. CDR3 nucleotides: TGTGCCAGCAGCTCCCCTCGAGGGAAGGCTTTCTTT. The whole variable domain, remainder taken from reference TRBV7-2 and TRBJ1-1, is GAGVSQSPSNKVTEKGKDVELRCDPISGHTALYWYRQSLGQGLEFLIYFQGNSAPDKSGLPSDRFSAERTGGSVSTLTIQRTQQEDSAVYLCASSSPRGKAFFGQGTRLTVV.

The chain uses TRBV20-1 and TRBJ2-1; D is ambiguous. V was clipped by 3 bases and J by 16 bases, with 13 bases between them. The CDR3 is 10 residues long. Per the germline V gene, CDR1 is DFQATT and CDR2 is SNEGSKA (reference sequence). The CDR3 DNA reads as TGCAGTGCTAGGCTAGAGGTAGATTTCTTC. Its protein product is CSARLEVDFF.

CDR3 sequence reads: CSAGIAGLYNEQFF. For the CDR3, the DNA is TGCAGCGCTGGAATAGCGGGCCTCTACAATGAGCAGTTCTTC. This rearrangement joins TRBV29-1 to TRBJ2-1, with TRBD2 matching 7 bases. Germline V lookup: CDR1 SQVTM, CDR2 ANQGSEA. The CDR3 is 14 residues long. J lost 3 bases, V lost 7 bases, and 9 bases had no gene match.

This clone was found a few times. The chain uses TRBV9 and TRBJ2-7, with D possibly matching TRBD2 (6 bases). The CDR3 has 15 amino acids. Trimming removed 0 bases from V and 2 bases from J, with 12 bases in between. Germline lookup yields CDR1 SGDLS and CDR2 YYNGEE. CDR3: CASSVEVADTYEQYF. Here the CDR3 DNA reads TGTGCCAGCAGCGTAGAGGTAGCGGACACCTACGAGCAGTACTTC.

This clone was picked up many times. The chain recombines TRBV7-9 with TRBJ1-2, with D tentatively TRBD1 (6 bases). Trimming took 3 bases from V and 4 from J, leaving 12 bases between them. The CDR3 consists of 14 residues. CDR1 is SEHNR and CDR2 is FQNEAQ in the germline V gene (reference sequence). This CDR3 reads CASSFKQGIYGYTF. The CDR3 DNA follows: TGTGCCAGCAGCTTCAAACAGGGTATCTATGGCTACACCTTC.

The rearrangement links TRBV4-2 to TRBJ2-5, with 8 bases matching TRBD2. With V trimmed by 4 bases and J by 2 bases, 6 bases remained unmatched. Looked up from germline, CDR1 is LGHNA and CDR2 is YNFKEQ. This CDR3 spans 15 amino acids. CDR3 in DNA: TGTGCCAGCAGCCCTAGGCGGGGGGCACAAGAGACCCAGTACTTC. Its protein product is CASSPRRGAQETQYF.

The chain combines TRBV28 with TRBJ1-2, with D perhaps matching TRBD1 (5 bases). The germline gives CDR1 MDHEN, CDR2 SYDVKM. The CDR3 contains 13 residues. V gave up 3 bases and J gave up 4 bases, with 9 bases separating them. CDR3 sequence (DNA): TGTGCCAGCAGTTTTGGGGGGTTCTATGGCTACACCTTC. Encoded protein: CASSFGGFYGYTF.

V is TRBV19 and J is TRBJ1-2, with D unclear. The ends were cut back, 10 bases at V and 8 bases at J, with 17 bases in the middle. CDR1 and CDR2 from the germline V gene are LNHDA and SQIVND (reference sequence). There are 12 residues in the CDR3. The CDR3 here is CATTAGEKGYTF. CDR3 bases: TGTGCCACCACCGCTGGGGAGAAAGGCTACACCTTC. The variable domain in full, completed from reference TRBV19 and TRBJ1-2, reads DGGITQSPKYLFRKEGQNVTLSCEQNLNHDAMYWYRQDPGQGLRLIYYSQIVNDFQKGDIAEGYSVSREKKESFPLTVTSAQKNPTAFYLCATTAGEKGYTFGSGTRLTVV.

This clone was seen ten or more times. Written as DNA, the CDR3 is TGCGCCAGCAACGCTGGGGCAGACAGCACAGATACGCAGTATTTT. It specifies CASNAGADSTDTQYF. This chain links TRBV5-1 with TRBJ2-3; maybe TRBD1 (5 bases). The V gene lost 6 bases and the J gene lost 0 bases, with 14 bases spanning the gap. From germline, CDR1 is SGHRS and CDR2 YFSETQ. This CDR3 has 15 residues.

The gene calls are TRBV2 and TRBJ1-1; D is perhaps TRBD1 (6 bases). The length of the CDR3 is 13 residues. Germline V gene sequence: CDR1 SNHLY, CDR2 FYNNEI. Trimming pared 9 bases from V and 2 bases from J, leaving 13 bases between. The DNA for the CDR3 is TGTGCCAGTAGGACAGAACTAAACACTGAAGCTTTCTTT. It specifies CASRTELNTEAFF.

The genes are TRBV9 and TRBJ2-7, with D uncertain. The CDR3 runs 13 residues. V lost 3 bases, J lost 0 bases, and 7 bases lay in between. Germline V gene sequence: CDR1 SGDLS, CDR2 YYNGEE. DNA for the CDR3: TGTGCCAGCAGCGCAGGCTACTCCTACGAGCAGTACTTC. It codes for CASSAGYSYEQYF.

The V and J genes are TRBV9 and TRBJ2-7; TRBD2 matches 11 bases. The V gene's germline CDR1 is SGDLS and CDR2 YYNGEE. This CDR3 has 16 residues. V was clipped by 0 bases and J by 8 bases; unmatched bases: 10. The CDR3 loop reads CASSVGLAGTGGQQYF. The CDR3 DNA sequence: TGTGCCAGCAGCGTAGGACTAGCGGGAACCGGTGGACAGCAGTACTTC. Drawing the rest from reference TRBV9 and TRBJ2-7, the complete variable domain is DSGVTQTPKHLITATGQRVTLRCSPRSGDLSVYWYQQSLDQGLQFLIQYYNGEERAKGNILERFSAQQFPDLHSELNLSSLELGDSALYFCASSVGLAGTGGQQYFGPGTRLTVT.

V is TRBV3-1 (or the pseudogene TRBV3-2) and J is TRBJ2-2; 8 bases line up with TRBD2. The V and J ends lost 4 bases and 5 bases, in that order; junction bases with no gene match: 15. The CDR3 loop spans 18 amino acids. Germline loops: CDR1 LGHDT, CDR2 YNNKEL (reference sequence). Written as DNA, the CDR3 is TGTGCCAGCAGCCCAGAGGGGGGCGAAGCGGGGGAGACCGGGGAGCTGTTTTTT. Its protein product is CASSPEGGEAGETGELFF.

CDR3 in DNA: TGTGCCAGCAGTATACAGGGGGCTCTCGATGGCTACACCTTC. It is translated as CASSIQGALDGYTF. The chain carries TRBV7-2 and TRBJ1-2; the match to TRBD1 covers 9 bases. The germline gives CDR1 SGHTA, CDR2 FQGNSA. The CDR3 spans 14 residues. The ends lost 6 bases at V and 6 bases at J; junction bases unmatched: 8.

This clone has just one count. The V gene is TRBV27, the J gene TRBJ1-5; 7 bases agree with TRBD1. V lost 6 bases, J lost 4 bases, and 6 bases stayed unmatched. Germline V CDR1 and CDR2: MNHEY, SMNVEV (reference sequence). This CDR3 has 14 residues. CDR3 coding DNA: TGTGCCAGCAGCAGGGACAGAGCGAATCAGCCCCAGCATTTT. As protein: CASSRDRANQPQHF.

The chain uses TRBV9 and TRBJ1-1; possible D gene TRBD1, 6 bases. From germline, CDR1 is SGDLS and CDR2 YYNGEE. This CDR3 is 14 amino acids long. Deletions cut 6 bases from V and 3 bases from J, with 15 bases between. CDR3 in amino acids: CASTGRGAHTEAFF. The CDR3 bases are TGTGCCAGCACCGGACGGGGGGCACACACTGAAGCTTTCTTT.

This clone was seen at least ten times. V usage is TRBV28 and J usage is TRBJ2-4; the match to TRBD1 covers 8 bases. From germline, CDR1 is MDHEN and CDR2 SYDVKM. CDR3 length: 19 residues. The ends lost 2 bases at V and 0 bases at J; junction bases unmatched: 12. DNA for the CDR3: TGTGCCAGCAGTTTAAAGGACAGGGCCTTCCTGCTAGCCAAAAACATTCAGTACTTC. This encodes CASSLKDRAFLLAKNIQYF.

The chain joins TRBV27 to TRBJ1-1; possible D gene TRBD1, 6 bases. The CDR3 covers 17 residues. The V gene lost 3 bases and the J gene lost 7 bases, with 24 bases spanning the gap. Germline V CDR1 and CDR2: MNHEY, SMNVEV (reference sequence). This CDR3 is CASSFRTGHHPSLEAFF. The CDR3 DNA reads as TGTGCCAGCAGTTTTCGGACGGGACATCACCCGTCGCTTGAAGCTTTCTTT.

The genes are TRBV28 and TRBJ1-1; D is ambiguous. V was trimmed by 8 bases and J by 8 bases, leaving 9 bases between them. There are 10 residues in the CDR3. The germline V gene has CDR1 MDHEN and CDR2 SYDVKM. The CDR3 loop reads CASQDLEAFF. In nucleotides, the CDR3 is TGTGCCAGCCAGGATTTAGAAGCTTTCTTT.

The CDR3 DNA reads as TGTGCCAGCAGCCAAGGAGAAAGGGGAAGCGGGGAGCTGTTTTTT. Translation gives CASSQGERGSGELFF. The chain combines TRBV3-1 (or the pseudogene TRBV3-2) with TRBJ2-2; perhaps TRBD1 as D (5 bases). Germline lookup yields CDR1 LGHDT and CDR2 YNNKEL (reference sequence). The CDR3 consists of 15 residues. With 1 base removed from V and 7 bases from J, the gap between germline ends came to 13 bases.

V is TRBV19 and J is TRBJ2-1; 11 nucleotides line up with TRBD2. Germline CDR1 LNHDA, CDR2 SQIVND (reference sequence). The CDR3 spans 16 residues. Trimming removed 2 bases from V and 2 bases from J; junction bases left unmatched: 2. The CDR3 sequence: CASSIPGLAAYNEQFF. Written as DNA, the CDR3 is TGTGCCAGTAGTATACCGGGACTAGCGGCCTACAATGAGCAGTTCTTC.

The J gene is TRBJ1-1, the V gene TRBV4-1; D possibly corresponds to TRBD1 (6 bases). Germline V gene data show CDR1 as MGHRA and CDR2 as YSYEKL. Trimming stripped 6 bases from V and 1 base from J, with 12 bases between. The CDR3 extends over 14 amino acids. Written as DNA, the CDR3 is TGCGCCAGCAGGAACAGGGCAAAGAACACTGAAGCTTTCTTT. Amino acid sequence: CASRNRAKNTEAFF.